This TCR beta chain stems from a study of blood T cell repertoires in COVID-19. This table comes from immunoSEQ multiplex PCR, and its TCRdb copy is limited to in-frame clones, with some not included. The sample has around 26,000 clones, 70% to 90% seen once. V lost 6 bases and J lost 0, with 18 bases in between. The CDR3 sequence is 16 residues long. Per the germline V gene, CDR1 is SQVTM and CDR2 is ANQGSEA. The sequence came from a human donor in a cohort sampled during active COVID-19. The chain carries TRBV29-1 and TRBJ2-1; possible D gene TRBD1, 5 bases. Specimen: peripheral blood. CDR3 DNA sequence: TGCAGCGTGAGAAAGGGGTTTGGCAGCTCCTACAATGAGCAGTTCTTC. Translated: CSVRKGFGSSYNEQFF.